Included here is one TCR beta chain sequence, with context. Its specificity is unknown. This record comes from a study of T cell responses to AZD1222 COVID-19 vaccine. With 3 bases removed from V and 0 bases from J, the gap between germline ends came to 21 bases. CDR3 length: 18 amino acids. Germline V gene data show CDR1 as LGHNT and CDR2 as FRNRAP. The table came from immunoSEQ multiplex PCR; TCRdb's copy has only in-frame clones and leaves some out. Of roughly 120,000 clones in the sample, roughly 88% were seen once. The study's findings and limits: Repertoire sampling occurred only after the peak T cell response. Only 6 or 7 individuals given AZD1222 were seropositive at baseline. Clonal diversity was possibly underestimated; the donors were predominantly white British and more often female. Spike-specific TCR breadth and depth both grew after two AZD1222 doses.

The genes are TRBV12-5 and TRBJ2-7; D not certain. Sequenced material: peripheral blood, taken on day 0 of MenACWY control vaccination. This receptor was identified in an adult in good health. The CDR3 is CASGFWNPLGRSSYEQYF. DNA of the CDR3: TGTGCTAGTGGTTTCTGGAACCCCCTTGGACGGAGCTCCTACGAGCAGTACTTC.